This T cell receptor (beta chain) was captured by sequencing in a study of CD8 T cells in ankylosing spondylitis. Study-wide results and caveats: Disease-linked clones were CD8+ and relatively rare in peripheral blood. Enrichment of disease-linked clones was reportedly significant in matched ankylosing spondylitis synovial fluid. Characteristic, it appeared, of ankylosing spondylitis blood was a TCR beta motif of several highly homologous variants.

V lost 6 bases and J lost 6, with 16 bases in between. The CDR3 extends over 14 amino acids. The germline gives CDR1 MNHEY, CDR2 SVGEGT. Worth noting for this clonotype: Its antigen is still unknown.

The TCR beta libraries were generated through quantitative 5'-RACE incorporating molecular barcodes. One entry per CDR3 protein, called by TCRdb with MiXCR from the 5' RACE reads. This table has hundreds of thousands of distinct CDR3 sequences, around 11% appearing once. Sequenced input: blood, either unsorted or a sorted T cell fraction (not recorded which). The gene calls are TRBV6-2 or TRBV6-3 and TRBJ2-3; D not certain. The clonotype was recovered from a male donor with ankylosing spondylitis. Here the CDR3 reads CASSRRPFADTQYF. The CDR3 nucleotides read TGTGCCAGCAGCCGAAGGCCTTTCGCCGATACGCAGTATTTT.